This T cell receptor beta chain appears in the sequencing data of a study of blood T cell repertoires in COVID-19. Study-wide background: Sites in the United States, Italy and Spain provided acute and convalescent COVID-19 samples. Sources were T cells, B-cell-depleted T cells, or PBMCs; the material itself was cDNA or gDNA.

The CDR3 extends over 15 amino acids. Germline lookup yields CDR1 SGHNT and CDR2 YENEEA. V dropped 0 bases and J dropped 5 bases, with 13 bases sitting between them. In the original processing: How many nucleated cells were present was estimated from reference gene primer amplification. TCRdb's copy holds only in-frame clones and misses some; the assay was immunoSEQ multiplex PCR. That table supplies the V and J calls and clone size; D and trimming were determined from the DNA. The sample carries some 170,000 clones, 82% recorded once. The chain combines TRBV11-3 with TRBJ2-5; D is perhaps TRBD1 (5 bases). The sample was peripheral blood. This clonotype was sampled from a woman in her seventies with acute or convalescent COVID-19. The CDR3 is CASSLDGRAGETQYF. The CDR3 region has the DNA TGTGCCAGCAGCTTAGATGGCAGGGCCGGTGAGACCCAGTACTTC.